The 30 T cell receptor beta chains below come from one sample, sequenced in a study of blood T cell repertoires in COVID-19. TCRdb's table, derived via immunoSEQ multiplex PCR, lists solely in-frame clones and lacks some. Found here are approximately 670,000 clones, just under 90% of them singletons; the top ten hold roughly 0.25%. Sequencing was done on a sample of peripheral blood. These receptors all stem from a woman aged 18-35 years with acute or convalescent COVID-19.

As to this clone: This specimen includes other DNA sequences encoding the same CDR3. V is TRBV7-3 and J is TRBJ2-1, with a tentative D call TRBD1 (6 bases). V lost 5 bases, J lost 2 bases, and 13 bases lay in between. Germline CDR1 reads SGHTA; CDR2 reads FQGTGA. The CDR3 contains 15 residues. CDR3 nucleotide sequence: TGTGCCAGCAGCCCCGGGCAGGGGCCCTACAATGAGCAGTTCTTC. It encodes CASSPGQGPYNEQFF. Based on the CDR3 plus reference TRBV7-3 and TRBJ2-1, the full variable domain is GAGVSQTPSNKVTEKGKYVELRCDPISGHTALYWYRQSLGQGPEFLIYFQGTGAADDSGLPNDRFFAVRPEGSVSTLKIQRTERGDSAVYLCASSPGQGPYNEQFFGPGTRLTVL.

J is TRBJ2-3 and V is TRBV9, with TRBD2 identical over 14 bases. V was pared by 3 bases and J by 4 bases, with 4 bases of the junction left unmatched. CDR1 is SGDLS, CDR2 YYNGEE, per germline. This CDR3 contains 16 residues. CDR3 in DNA: TGTGCCAGCAGCGGACTAGCGGGGGGGCCCTCAGATACGCAGTATTTT. It translates to CASSGLAGGPSDTQYF.

This rearrangement joins TRBV10-3 to TRBJ2-1, with TRBD1 identical over 7 bases. CDR3 size: 17 residues. The germline CDR1 and CDR2 sequences are ENHRY and SYGVKD. J was trimmed by 4 bases and V by 0 bases; bases with no gene match: 9. Here the CDR3 DNA reads TGTGCCATCAGTGAGTCGTTGTGGCAGGGGGAGTACAATGAGCAGTTCTTC. It translates to CAISESLWQGEYNEQFF.

The chain couples TRBV5-6 to TRBJ2-5; D is undetermined. The CDR3 length is 14 residues. Between the trimmed V and J ends, which lost 1 base and 5 bases, there was a span of 12 bases. Per germline, CDR1 SGHDT and CDR2 YYEEEE. CDR3 nucleotide sequence: TGTGCCAGCAGCTTGCCCGCGGATGGGGAGACCCAGTACTTC. Protein product: CASSLPADGETQYF.

This chain links TRBV11-2 with TRBJ1-1, with D hard to call. The V gene's germline CDR1 is SGHAT and CDR2 FQNNGV. This CDR3 contains 16 residues. V lost 6 bases and J 4 bases, leaving 21 bases between the germline ends. CDR3 nucleotides: TGTGCCAGCAGTCCTCCTTTGGGAGGGTTAGCCACTGAAGCTTTCTTT. Its protein is CASSPPLGGLATEAFF.

The V gene is TRBV7-9, the J gene TRBJ2-3, with TRBD2 identical over 13 bases. Germline V gene data show CDR1 as SEHNR and CDR2 as FQNEAQ (reference sequence). After removal of 4 bases from V and 4 bases from J, the junction contained 2 bases not matched to a gene. CDR3 length: 15 amino acids. CDR3 amino acids: CASSSGLAGSDTQYF. The CDR3 DNA sequence: TGTGCCAGCAGCTCGGGACTAGCGGGGTCAGATACGCAGTATTTT. The full variable domain, rest sourced from reference TRBV7-9 and TRBJ2-3, is DTGVSQNPRHKITKRGQNVTFRCDPISEHNRLYWYRQTLGQGPEFLTYFQNEAQLEKSRLLSDRFSAERPKGSFSTLEIQRTEQGDSAMYLCASSSGLAGSDTQYFGPGTRLTVL.

The chain has TRBV9 and TRBJ2-2; tentatively, D is TRBD2 (6 bases). The CDR3 is 15 residues long. Germline lookup yields CDR1 SGDLS and CDR2 YYNGEE. The ends were cut back, 4 bases at V and 4 bases at J, with 14 bases in the middle. The CDR3 DNA follows: TGTGCCAGCAGCCCCCTTGGGGGGATCACCGGGGAGCTGTTTTTT. As protein: CASSPLGGITGELFF.

V is TRBV6-5 and J is TRBJ1-3; D uncertain. This CDR3 contains 14 residues. Germline V gene lookup returns CDR1 MNHEY and CDR2 SVGAGI. The V and J ends lost 5 bases and 0 bases respectively, with 8 bases between them. CDR3 loop: CASSLESSGNTIYF. DNA for the CDR3: TGTGCCAGCAGTCTAGAGAGCTCTGGAAACACCATATATTTT.

As to this clone: A read error may produce the germline difference seen at one junction end. The CDR3 is CASSLDRGNHGYTF. The CDR3 nucleotides are TGTGCCAGCAGCCTGGACAGGGGTAACCATGGCTACACCTTC. This chain connects TRBV5-4 to TRBJ1-2, with 9 nucleotides matching TRBD1. The CDR3 contains 14 residues. Per the germline V gene, CDR1 is SGHNT and CDR2 is YYREEE (reference sequence).

The genes are TRBV6-1 and TRBJ2-5, with a possible D match to TRBD2 (5 bases). The CDR3 consists of 15 residues. Germline CDR1 and CDR2: MNHNS and SASEGT. V gave up 1 base and J gave up 3 bases, with 12 bases separating them. CDR3 in amino acids: CASSEVFDYKETQYF. CDR3 nucleotide sequence: TGTGCCAGCAGTGAAGTCTTCGACTATAAAGAGACCCAGTACTTC.

The chain uses TRBV5-4 and TRBJ2-1, with TRBD1 matching over 8 bases. The V gene end was trimmed by 1 base and the J gene end by 6 bases; junction bases not matched to a gene: 6. The CDR3 runs to 15 residues. Germline values: CDR1 SGHNT, CDR2 YYREEE (reference sequence). The CDR3 reads CASSLPTGVGNEQFF. DNA for the CDR3: TGTGCCAGCAGCTTGCCGACAGGGGTTGGCAATGAGCAGTTCTTC.

V and J are TRBV7-9 and TRBJ2-7; D might be TRBD1 (5 bases). Trimming took 4 bases from V and 5 from J, leaving 15 bases between them. Germline CDR1 and CDR2: SEHNR and FQNEAQ (reference sequence). This CDR3 contains 14 residues. The CDR3 DNA follows: TGTGCCAGCAGCTCGATGACAGATCGCGACGAGCAGTACTTC. Its protein product is CASSSMTDRDEQYF.

V gene TRBV9 combines with J gene TRBJ2-5; TRBD2 aligns across 8 bases. This CDR3 spans 15 amino acids. The germline CDR1 and CDR2 sequences are SGDLS and YYNGEE. The V and J ends lost 3 bases and 1 base, in that order; junction bases with no gene match: 5. CDR3 in amino acids: CASSAGAGAQETQYF. The CDR3 DNA follows: TGTGCCAGCAGCGCCGGAGCGGGGGCCCAAGAGACCCAGTACTTC. Looking up the rest from reference TRBV9 and TRBJ2-5 gives the full variable domain: DSGVTQTPKHLITATGQRVTLRCSPRSGDLSVYWYQQSLDQGLQFLIQYYNGEERAKGNILERFSAQQFPDLHSELNLSSLELGDSALYFCASSAGAGAQETQYFGPGTRLLVL.

V is TRBV5-1 and J is TRBJ1-2; 8 bases fit TRBD1. Germline CDR1 is SGHRS and CDR2 is YFSETQ. The CDR3 covers 14 residues. Trimming took 3 bases from V and 4 from J; bases not matched to a gene: 5. CDR3 DNA: TGCGCCAGCAGCTCCGGGACAGGACCCTATGGCTACACCTTC. Translated: CASSSGTGPYGYTF.

The gene calls are TRBV4-1 and TRBJ1-2, with D perhaps matching TRBD1 (6 bases). Deletions cut 4 bases from V and 5 bases from J, with 14 bases between. The V gene's germline CDR1 is MGHRA and CDR2 YSYEKL. The CDR3 is made up of 14 amino acids. The CDR3 here is CASSRGRGEYGYTF. As DNA, the CDR3 is TGCGCCAGCAGCCGAGGCAGGGGCGAATATGGCTACACCTTC.

The gene calls are TRBV15 and TRBJ1-2, with TRBD1 as a possible D gene (5 bases). V lost 5 bases to trimming and J lost 4 bases, with 8 bases between them. CDR1 is LNHNV and CDR2 is YYDKDF in the germline V gene (reference sequence). This CDR3 has 12 amino acids. The CDR3 DNA reads TGTGCCACCAGCTGGCAGGGCTATGGCTACACCTTC. Amino acids: CATSWQGYGYTF.

The chain links TRBV24-1 to TRBJ1-5; D gene uncertain. Trimming shortened V by 1 base and J by 5 bases, and 5 bases separated the two germline ends. Germline V lookup: CDR1 KGHDR, CDR2 SFDVKD. The length of the CDR3 is 13 residues. The CDR3 reads CATSDLTDQPQHF. CDR3 nucleotide sequence: TGTGCCACCAGTGATTTAACGGATCAGCCCCAGCATTTT.

This clone was found a few times. This chain joins TRBV13 and TRBJ1-1; D uncertain. The CDR3 is 12 amino acids. Germline CDR1 and CDR2: PRHDT and FYEKMQ (reference sequence). V lost 6 bases and J lost 4, with 9 bases in between. The CDR3 sequence is CASRTRGTEAFF. CDR3 DNA: TGTGCCAGCAGGACACGGGGCACTGAAGCTTTCTTT.

The genes are TRBV7-8 and TRBJ2-7, with D possibly TRBD1 on 6 matching bases. Trimming stripped 1 base from V and 6 bases from J, with 19 bases between. The CDR3 contains 16 residues. CDR1 SGHVS and CDR2 FQNEAQ come from the germline V gene. CDR3 DNA: TGTGCCAGCAGCTTAGATCTAGAGTTGGGGGCCTTCGAGCAGTACTTC. Translating it yields CASSLDLELGAFEQYF.

The J gene is TRBJ2-1, the V gene TRBV7-3; a weak D match, TRBD2 (6 bases). CDR1 is SGHTA, CDR2 FQGTGA, per germline. The CDR3 spans 17 residues. V was trimmed by 5 bases and J by 2 bases, leaving 19 bases between them. The CDR3 region has the DNA TGTGCCAGCAGCCAAGGGTCGGGCGGGGCGCCCTACAATGAGCAGTTCTTC. It codes for CASSQGSGGAPYNEQFF.

The V call is TRBV3-1 (or the pseudogene TRBV3-2), the J call TRBJ2-6; the D gene is possibly TRBD1 (6 bases). Germline CDR1 is LGHDT and CDR2 is YNNKEL (reference sequence). Trimming shortened V by 2 bases and J by 5 bases, and 13 bases separated the two germline ends. This CDR3 comprises 16 residues. CDR3 sequence: CASSQSLTGRANVLTF. The CDR3 coding sequence is TGTGCCAGCAGCCAATCCCTGACAGGTAGGGCCAACGTCCTGACTTTC.

This clone came up once. V is TRBV23-1 and J is TRBJ2-5; tentative D call: TRBD1 (6 bases). TRBV23-1 belongs to the ORF category, with a function that is uncertain. This CDR3 has 16 amino acids. Trimming shortened V by 0 bases and J by 4 bases, and 15 bases separated the two germline ends. CDR3 nucleotide sequence: TGCGCCAGCAGTCAATCGGGCCAGGGGAAAGGAGAGACCCAGTACTTC. Translating gives CASSQSGQGKGETQYF.

This clone was seen more than once but under ten times. V and J are TRBV6-2 or TRBV6-3 and TRBJ2-7; 8 positions agree with TRBD2. CDR1 and CDR2 (germline): MNHEY, SVGEGT. The CDR3 totals 14 residues. Trimming cost V 6 bases and J 4 bases; bases outside gene matches: 8. In nucleotides, the CDR3 is TGTGCCAGCAGCGATAGCGGGGCGGGTTACGAGCAGTACTTC. Translated: CASSDSGAGYEQYF.

The chain links TRBV7-2 to TRBJ1-2; 10 bases match TRBD1. Germline loops: CDR1 SGHTA, CDR2 FQGNSA. Unmatched junction bases numbered 14, after V lost 1 base and J lost 6 bases. CDR3 length: 18 amino acids. The CDR3 DNA reads as TGTGCCAGCAGCTTAGTTTCCCGGTCGGGACAGGGGAGTCATGGCTACACCTTC. Amino acid sequence: CASSLVSRSGQGSHGYTF.

The chain's CDR3 is CASSRANSLEAFF. CDR3 sequence (DNA): TGTGCCAGCAGCCGCGCCAACAGTCTTGAAGCTTTCTTT. The chain is built from TRBV5-6 and TRBJ1-1; no clear D gene. The CDR3 runs to 13 residues. The V end lost 4 bases, the J end lost 7 bases, and 14 bases lay between the germline ends. The germline CDR1 and CDR2 sequences are SGHDT and YYEEEE.

This clone showed up just a few times. J is TRBJ1-2 and V is TRBV7-2; D might be TRBD1 (6 bases). The CDR3 has 13 residues. Germline V gives CDR1 SGHTA, CDR2 FQGNSA. Trimming stripped 8 bases from V and 7 bases from J, with 17 bases between. CDR3 DNA: TGTGCCAGCTCGAACCCCGGGACAATTGGCTACACCTTC. Its translation: CASSNPGTIGYTF.

The gene calls are TRBV12-2 and TRBJ2-7; TRBD2 is the table's D call and was not checked against the DNA. TRBV12-2 is classified as a pseudogene. CDR3 length: 16 residues. The CDR3 spells CASRLPRGRPSYEQYF. The CDR3 nucleotides read TGTGCAAGTCGCCTACCCCGAGGGCGCCCTTCCTACGAGCAGTACTTC.

The chain links TRBV5-5 to TRBJ1-2; D is perhaps TRBD1 (5 bases). V was trimmed by 1 base and J by 0 bases, leaving 10 bases between them. Germline V gene sequence: CDR1 SGHKS, CDR2 YYEKEE (reference sequence). This CDR3 has 15 residues. CDR3 coding DNA: TGTGCCAGCAGCTTGTCAGGGTCTCCTAACTATGGCTACACCTTC. It yields the protein CASSLSGSPNYGYTF.

The chain uses TRBV27 and TRBJ1-5; tentative D call: TRBD1 (5 bases). The V end was cut by 8 bases, the J end by 6 bases, with 23 bases between. CDR3 size: 16 residues. Germline V lookup: CDR1 MNHEY, CDR2 SMNVEV (reference sequence). Written as DNA, the CDR3 is TGTGCCAGCTCCTACGACAGACCGATGAATGGTCAGCCCCAGCATTTT. It yields the protein CASSYDRPMNGQPQHF.

The chain couples TRBV7-2 to TRBJ1-5, with D hard to call. V was shortened by 5 bases and J by 6 bases, with 11 bases between the two germline ends. CDR1 is SGHTA, CDR2 FQGNSA, per germline. The CDR3 loop spans 13 amino acids. CDR3 coding DNA: TGTGCCAGCAGCCTGACACCTCCTCAGCCCCAGCATTTT. This codes for CASSLTPPQPQHF. Full variable domain (remainder filled in from reference TRBV7-2 and TRBJ1-5): GAGVSQSPSNKVTEKGKDVELRCDPISGHTALYWYRQSLGQGLEFLIYFQGNSAPDKSGLPSDRFSAERTGGSVSTLTIQRTQQEDSAVYLCASSLTPPQPQHFGDGTRLSIL.